This TCR beta chain appears in the sequencing data of a study of CD8 T cells in ankylosing spondylitis. Generation of TCR beta libraries employed quantitative 5'-RACE incorporating molecular barcodes. TCRdb recomputed calls from the 5' RACE reads with MiXCR, one row per CDR3 protein. The sample consists of around 770,000 distinct CDR3 sequences, roughly 10% of them appearing once. Study findings and constraints: Reactive arthritis synovial fluid and blood were previously reported to contain some motif variants. Made up of about eight highly homologous variants, a TCR beta motif appeared characteristic of ankylosing spondylitis blood. Clones tied to disease were said to be significantly enriched in matched ankylosing spondylitis synovial fluid. Peripheral blood samples showed relatively rare disease-linked clones, and these clones were CD8+.

V gave up 6 bases and J gave up 8 bases; unmatched junction bases: 7. This CDR3 has 14 amino acids. Many counts were recorded for this clonotype. What it binds is not known. V and J are TRBV12-3 or TRBV12-4 and TRBJ1-4, with TRBD1 identical over 9 bases. The origin of this receptor is a male donor with ankylosing spondylitis. The sequenced material came from blood, either unsorted or a sorted T cell fraction (not recorded which). CDR3 loop: CASRLQGAGEKLFF. In DNA form, the CDR3 reads TGTGCCAGCAGGCTACAGGGGGCTGGGGAAAAACTGTTTTTT.